The clone carrying this T cell receptor beta chain was detected a few times. As yet, its antigen is unknown. The data are from a study of CD8 T cells in ankylosing spondylitis. Study-wide results and caveats: It appeared that ankylosing spondylitis blood was characterized by a TCR beta motif of seven or eight highly homologous variants. Prior literature has documented some motif variants in synovial fluid and blood from reactive arthritis. Clones tied to disease were said to be significantly enriched in matched ankylosing spondylitis synovial fluid.

The V end was cut by 4 bases, the J end by 5 bases, with 23 bases between. CDR3 length equals 17 residues. Per the germline V gene, CDR1 is SGHDN and CDR2 is FVKESK. Making use of molecular barcodes, quantitative 5'-RACE generated TCR beta libraries. TCRdb analysed the 5' RACE reads with MiXCR anew, one entry per CDR3 protein. The data contain approximately 220,000 distinct CDR3 sequences, roughly 24% of them singletons. The sequence came from a male donor with ankylosing spondylitis or in good health (not recorded which). Sequencing input: blood, either unsorted or a sorted T cell fraction (not recorded which). V is TRBV14 and J is TRBJ2-5; D possibly matches TRBD1 or TRBD2 (6 bases each). CDR3 sequence: CASSLRIGGPSGETQYF. The CDR3 DNA reads as TGTGCCAGCAGCCTTCGAATCGGGGGCCCTTCTGGGGAGACCCAGTACTTC.